The present T cell receptor beta chain was sequenced within a study of blood T cell repertoires in COVID-19. About the research overall: Sources were T cells, B-cell-depleted T cells, or PBMCs; the material itself was cDNA or gDNA.

Authors' data handling: Scientists estimated how many nucleated cells there were by amplifying reference gene primers. Generated by immunoSEQ multiplex PCR, the TCRdb table keeps only in-frame clones and is missing some. The DNA was the basis for D and trimming; V, J and clone size are from that table. The repertoire holds about 90,000 clones, with approximately 83% as singletons. Sequenced input: peripheral blood. This sequence originates from a woman older than 75 with active or convalescent COVID-19.

CDR3: CASSLVSPGTEAFF. The CDR3 DNA follows: TGTGCCAGCAGCTTAGTATCGCCGGGGACTGAAGCTTTCTTT. The chain couples TRBV7-8 to TRBJ1-1; no clear D. Germline lookup yields CDR1 SGHVS and CDR2 FQNEAQ. Trimming cost V 1 base and J 5 bases, with 11 bases left between them. The CDR3 covers 14 residues.